This entry is about one TCR beta chain. These data are taken from a study of cytomegalovirus exposure and HLA in healthy donors. Clones were read by immunoSEQ multiplex PCR, and TCRdb kept only the in-frame ones, dropping some. Of about 56,000 clones listed, around 93% were seen once; the top ten hold around 1.7%. Germline CDR1 MNHEY, CDR2 SMNVEV (reference sequence). The CDR3 is 14 amino acids. V was trimmed by 3 bases and J by 1 base, leaving 6 bases between them. The chain joins TRBV27 to TRBJ2-2; possibly TRBD1 for D (5 bases). Sequencing used PBMCs. The receptor was derived from a woman aged 18-35 years in good health and CMV-seropositive. DNA for the CDR3: TGTGCCAGCAGTTTTACAGGGAACACCGGGGAGCTGTTTTTT. Amino acids: CASSFTGNTGELFF.